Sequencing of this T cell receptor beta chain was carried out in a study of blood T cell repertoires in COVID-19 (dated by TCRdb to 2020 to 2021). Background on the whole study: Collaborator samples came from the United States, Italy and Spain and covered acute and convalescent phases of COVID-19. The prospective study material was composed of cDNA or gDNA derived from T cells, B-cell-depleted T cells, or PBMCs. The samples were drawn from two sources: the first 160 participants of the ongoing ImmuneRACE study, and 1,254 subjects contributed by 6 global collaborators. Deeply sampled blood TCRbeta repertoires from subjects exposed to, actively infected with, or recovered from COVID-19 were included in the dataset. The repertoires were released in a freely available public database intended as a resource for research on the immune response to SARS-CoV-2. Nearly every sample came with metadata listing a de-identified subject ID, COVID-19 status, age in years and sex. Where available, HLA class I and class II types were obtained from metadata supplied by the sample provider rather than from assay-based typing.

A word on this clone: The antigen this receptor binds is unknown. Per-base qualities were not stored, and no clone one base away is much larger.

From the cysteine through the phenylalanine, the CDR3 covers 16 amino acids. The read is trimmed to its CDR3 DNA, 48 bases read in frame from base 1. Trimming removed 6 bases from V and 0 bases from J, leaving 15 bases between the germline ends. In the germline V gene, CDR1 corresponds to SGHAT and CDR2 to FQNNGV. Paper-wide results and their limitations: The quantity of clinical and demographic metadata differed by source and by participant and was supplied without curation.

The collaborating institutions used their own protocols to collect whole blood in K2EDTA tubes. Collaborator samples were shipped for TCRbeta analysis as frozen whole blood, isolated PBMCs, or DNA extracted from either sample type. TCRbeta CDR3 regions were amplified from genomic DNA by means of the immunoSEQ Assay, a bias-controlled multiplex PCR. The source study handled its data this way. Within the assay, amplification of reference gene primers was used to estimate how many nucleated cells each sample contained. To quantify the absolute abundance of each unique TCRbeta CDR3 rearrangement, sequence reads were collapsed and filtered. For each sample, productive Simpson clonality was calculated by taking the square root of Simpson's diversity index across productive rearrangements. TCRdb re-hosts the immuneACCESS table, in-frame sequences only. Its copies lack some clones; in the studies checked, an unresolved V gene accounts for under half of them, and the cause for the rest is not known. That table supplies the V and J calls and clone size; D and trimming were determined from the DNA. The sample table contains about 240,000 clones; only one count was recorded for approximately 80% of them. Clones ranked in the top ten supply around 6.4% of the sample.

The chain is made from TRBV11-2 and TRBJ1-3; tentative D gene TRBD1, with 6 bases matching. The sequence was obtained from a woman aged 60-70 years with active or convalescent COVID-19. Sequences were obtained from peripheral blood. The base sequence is TGTGCCAGCAGATCTACGACAGGTCTCTCTGGAAACACCATATATTTT. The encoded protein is CASRSTTGLSGNTIYF.